What follows are 18 T cell receptor beta chains derived from one specimen sequenced in a study of preoperative IRX-2 immunotherapy in early breast cancer. The method was immunoSEQ multiplex PCR; TCRdb's version includes in-frame clones alone and lacks a portion of them. Among tens of thousands of clones listed, 82% were seen once. The treatment is: preoperative locoregional IRX-2 cytokine immunotherapy. The specimen was obtained from a patient treated with IRX-2 immunotherapy. Receptor source: a human donor with breast cancer.

Comments on this clone: At one end, the junction sequence differs from germline, possibly due to a read error. CDR3 coding DNA: TGTGCCAGCAACCGGGACAGCGCCCGAAGGGGGGCGCTGTTTTTT. The encoded protein is CASNRDSARRGALFF. V usage is TRBV6-8 and J usage is TRBJ2-2; TRBD1 is a possible D gene (7 bases). The germline V gene encodes CDR1 MNHGY and CDR2 SAAAGT. The CDR3 totals 15 residues.

The chain combines TRBV6-8 with TRBJ2-3, with a weak D call TRBD1 (7 bases). V dropped 6 bases and J dropped 2 bases, with 12 bases sitting between them. Germline CDR1 reads MNHGY; CDR2 reads SAAAGT. CDR3 length equals 14 residues. CDR3 nucleotides: TGTGCCAGCAGCCGCGGGACAGCCACAGATACGCAGTATTTT. Its translation: CASSRGTATDTQYF.

This clone was recorded once. V gene TRBV6-8 combines with J gene TRBJ1-1, with D unclear. Germline lookup yields CDR1 MNHGY and CDR2 SAAAGT. CDR3 size: 13 residues. V lost 6 bases and J 0 bases, leaving 8 bases between the germline ends. CDR3 region: CASSPLMNTEAFF. In DNA form, the CDR3 reads TGTGCCAGCAGCCCCCTTATGAACACTGAAGCTTTCTTT.

This clone was recorded once. This chain uses TRBV1 with TRBJ2-7; the D call of TRBD1 is as the table states it, not checked on the DNA. TRBV1 is a listed pseudogene. The CDR3 runs 15 residues. CDR3: CASRQTTVDPYEQYF. CDR3 bases: TGCGCCAGCAGACAGACGACGGTTGACCCCTACGAGCAGTACTTC.

The chain employs TRBV6-8 and TRBJ1-2; D perhaps matches TRBD1 (6 bases). V shed 7 bases and J shed 4 bases, with 10 bases lying between them. This CDR3 comprises 12 residues. CDR1 and CDR2 (germline): MNHGY, SAAAGT. CDR3 sequence (DNA): TGTGCCAGCACCTTGGACAGCTATGGCTACACCTTC. Protein sequence: CASTLDSYGYTF.

The V gene is TRBV5-1, the J gene TRBJ2-7; D may be TRBD2 (5 bases). Germline CDR1 and CDR2: SGHRS and YFSETQ. The CDR3 has 18 residues. V was cut by 4 bases and J by 0 bases, with 23 bases left in between. The DNA of the CDR3 is TGCGCCAGCAGCCTACCCCCCCGGGGAATCCGGAGCTCCTACGAGCAGTACTTC. Protein: CASSLPPRGIRSSYEQYF.

This clone showed up just a few times. V gene TRBV19 combines with J gene TRBJ2-1; 7 bases agree with TRBD1. The germline V gene encodes CDR1 LNHDA and CDR2 SQIVND (reference sequence). Germline trimming cut 5 bases from V and 9 bases from J; bases unmatched to any gene: 7. The CDR3 extends over 13 amino acids. CDR3 protein: CASSYTTGVEQFF. DNA for the CDR3: TGTGCCAGTAGTTATACAACAGGGGTTGAGCAGTTCTTC.

The CDR3 DNA is TGTGCCAGCAGTTACGGTGGACTAATACCCGGGGAGCTGTTTTTT. Protein sequence: CASSYGGLIPGELFF. The gene calls are TRBV6-8 and TRBJ2-2; tentative D call: TRBD2 (6 bases). V shed 2 bases and J shed 6 bases, with 13 bases lying between them. The germline CDR1 and CDR2 sequences are MNHGY and SAAAGT. The CDR3 extends over 15 amino acids.

This clone was counted only a few times. The V gene is TRBV11-3, the J gene TRBJ2-3, with 10 bases fitting TRBD2. CDR1 and CDR2 (germline): SGHNT, YENEEA. V trimming: 5 bases; J trimming: 3 bases; junction bases outside the gene matches: 8. The CDR3 sequence is 16 residues long. The CDR3 spells CASSQRGGLLTDTQYF. Written as DNA, the CDR3 is TGTGCCAGCAGCCAGCGGGGGGGGCTTCTTACAGATACGCAGTATTTT.

V usage is TRBV11-3 and J usage is TRBJ2-7, with 9 bases fitting TRBD1. V was clipped by 5 bases and J by 3 bases; unmatched bases: 17. Germline loops: CDR1 SGHNT, CDR2 YENEEA. The CDR3 has 18 amino acids. The CDR3 DNA sequence: TGTGCCAGCAGCACAGACAGGGGGACCAGCTCGCCCCTCTACGAGCAGTACTTC. This encodes CASSTDRGTSSPLYEQYF.

This chain joins TRBV6-8 and TRBJ2-3; 7 bases line up with TRBD2. CDR3 length: 16 amino acids. J was trimmed by 3 bases and V by 5 bases; bases with no gene match: 11. Germline CDR1 MNHGY, CDR2 SAAAGT. Here the CDR3 reads CASSVERGEGTDTQYF. The CDR3 coding sequence is TGTGCCAGCAGTGTCGAGCGGGGTGAAGGGACAGATACGCAGTATTTT.

This clone was seen a single time. The chain joins TRBV11-3 to TRBJ2-3; 7 bases line up with TRBD2. J was trimmed by 5 bases and V by 1 base; bases with no gene match: 12. Germline loops: CDR1 SGHNT, CDR2 YENEEA. The CDR3 has 17 amino acids. This CDR3 is CASSLGGLRERIDTQYF. As DNA, the CDR3 is TGTGCCAGCAGCTTAGGAGGATTGCGGGAGCGGATAGATACGCAGTATTTT.

The J gene is TRBJ2-7, the V gene TRBV6-8; D unclear. Looked up from germline, CDR1 is MNHGY and CDR2 is SAAAGT. The CDR3 length is 12 residues. Trimming took off 0 bases at V and 3 bases at J, with 3 bases between the two ends. CDR3 nucleotide sequence: TGTGCCAGCAGTTACTCTTTCTACGAGCAGTACTTC. Protein product: CASSYSFYEQYF.

This clone was seen only a few times. The rearrangement uses TRBV11-3 and TRBJ2-3; the match to TRBD2 covers 9 bases. The CDR3 runs 14 residues. The germline V gene encodes CDR1 SGHNT and CDR2 YENEEA. Unmatched junction bases numbered 4, after V lost 4 bases and J lost 5 bases. CDR3 amino acids: CASSYSGRIDTQYF. CDR3 bases: TGTGCCAGCAGCTATAGCGGGAGAATAGATACGCAGTATTTT. Looking up the rest from reference TRBV11-3 and TRBJ2-3 gives the full variable domain: EAGVVQSPRYKIIEKKQPVAFWCNPISGHNTLYWYLQNLGQGPELLIRYENEEAVDDSQLPKDRFSAERLKGVDSTLKIQPAELGDSAVYLCASSYSGRIDTQYFGPGTRLTVL.

This chain connects TRBV11-3 to TRBJ2-1, with 7 bases matching TRBD1. Germline V lookup: CDR1 SGHNT, CDR2 YENEEA. V lost 5 bases, J lost 0 bases, and 10 bases stayed unmatched. This CDR3 spans 17 amino acids. CDR3: CASSPRQGPSSYNEQFF. CDR3 in DNA: TGTGCCAGCAGCCCCCGACAGGGCCCAAGCTCCTACAATGAGCAGTTCTTC.

The rearrangement uses TRBV15 and TRBJ2-5, with 8 bases that match TRBD1. V gave up 1 base and J gave up 5 bases; unmatched junction bases: 9. The CDR3 extends over 16 amino acids. Germline V CDR1 and CDR2: LNHNV, YYDKDF (reference sequence). The chain's CDR3 is CATSRGMTGVVETQYF. CDR3 nucleotide sequence: TGTGCCACCAGCAGAGGAATGACAGGGGTGGTCGAGACCCAGTACTTC.

The genes are TRBV15 and TRBJ2-7, with 8 bases lining up with TRBD1. The CDR3 covers 15 residues. CDR1 is LNHNV and CDR2 is YYDKDF in the germline V gene (reference sequence). Unmatched junction bases numbered 7, after V lost 0 bases and J lost 6 bases. The CDR3 reads CATSREGTGSGEQYF. For the CDR3, the DNA is TGTGCCACCAGCAGAGAGGGGACAGGATCGGGCGAGCAGTACTTC.

The rearrangement joins TRBV11-3 to TRBJ2-3; TRBD2 aligns across 8 bases. The CDR3 consists of 16 residues. CDR1 is SGHNT and CDR2 is YENEEA in the germline V gene. V trimming: 7 bases; J trimming: 1 base; junction bases outside the gene matches: 10. CDR3 in DNA: TGTGCCAGCACCCCCGGCAATAGCGGGGGCACAGATACGCAGTATTTT. This encodes CASTPGNSGGTDTQYF.